A single sample is the source of the 27 T cell receptor beta chains below, sequenced in a study of response to subunit inactivated influenza vaccine. TCRdb reprocessed the RT-PCR reads via MiXCR and lists one record per CDR3 protein. This table has under 550,000 distinct CDR3 sequences, 6% to 9% appearing once. The source was PBMCs from blood, collected around 25 months after vaccination. These receptor sequences come from a man between 50 and 75 years old who received an inactivated influenza vaccine.

In its sample, this clonotype was seen many times. The V gene is TRBV29-1, the J gene TRBJ2-2; TRBD2 is a possible D gene (6 bases). The V gene lost 6 bases and the J gene lost 2 bases, with 19 bases spanning the gap. Germline V gives CDR1 SQVTM, CDR2 ANQGSEA. There are 16 residues in the CDR3. CDR3 residues: CSVPLGGDSNTGELFF. The CDR3 coding sequence is TGCAGCGTCCCCCTTGGCGGGGATTCTAACACCGGGGAGCTGTTTTTT.

The sample holds many counts of this clonotype. This sequence joins TRBV7-9 and TRBJ2-1, with 7 positions matching TRBD1. Losses at the gene ends were 5 bases for V and 2 bases for J; bases not matched to a gene: 3. The germline CDR1 and CDR2 sequences are SEHNR and FQNEAQ (reference sequence). This CDR3 has 14 residues. The CDR3 region is CASSLQGTYNEQFF. For the CDR3, the DNA is TGTGCCAGCAGCCTACAGGGGACCTACAATGAGCAGTTCTTC.

The genes are TRBV20-1 and TRBJ2-5; 9 bases map to TRBD1. Germline trimming cut 5 bases from V and 7 bases from J; bases unmatched to any gene: 11. Germline assignment: CDR1 DFQATT and CDR2 SNEGSKA (reference sequence). The CDR3 has 14 amino acids. The CDR3 coding sequence is TGCAGTGCTCGCAAACAGGGGGCGGAGGGGACCCAGTACTTC. Protein product: CSARKQGAEGTQYF.

The J gene is TRBJ2-5, the V gene TRBV20-1, with 9 bases aligning to TRBD1. CDR1 and CDR2 (germline): DFQATT, SNEGSKA (reference sequence). CDR3 length: 16 residues. Germline trimming cut 3 bases from V and 2 bases from J; bases unmatched to any gene: 10. The CDR3 is CSARDRDRAPQETQYF. In nucleotides, the CDR3 is TGCAGTGCTAGGGACCGGGACAGGGCCCCACAAGAGACCCAGTACTTC.

This rearrangement joins TRBV12-3 or TRBV12-4 to TRBJ2-5; the D gene is possibly TRBD2 (5 bases). V was shortened by 8 bases and J by 2 bases, with 12 bases between the two germline ends. CDR3 length equals 13 residues. The CDR3 DNA reads TGTGCCAGCTGCCGGGCGGGTCAAGAGACCCAGTACTTC. Amino acid sequence: CASCRAGQETQYF.

In this sample, this clonotype turned up many times. The V call is TRBV9, the J call TRBJ1-3; D remains unclear. V lost 0 bases, J lost 4 bases, and 11 bases lay in between. Germline V gene sequence: CDR1 SGDLS, CDR2 YYNGEE. The CDR3 is 15 amino acids. CDR3 sequence reads: CASSVGTVGGNTIYF. In nucleotides, the CDR3 is TGTGCCAGCAGCGTAGGGACCGTCGGGGGAAACACCATATATTTT.

The chain couples TRBV23-1 to TRBJ2-5; D ambiguous. TRBV23-1 is an ORF, and what it does is uncertain. The CDR3 sequence is 15 residues long. V was shortened by 0 bases and J by 2 bases, with 10 bases between the two germline ends. DNA of the CDR3: TGCGCCAGCAGTCAATCAGTGATTCCTCAAGAGACCCAGTACTTC. Translated: CASSQSVIPQETQYF.

This clonotype was seen a handful of times. The chain uses TRBV5-1 and TRBJ2-7; D is perhaps TRBD1 (5 bases). Germline values: CDR1 SGHRS, CDR2 YFSETQ. The CDR3 has 14 residues. Deletions cut 0 bases from V and 2 bases from J, with 9 bases between. As DNA, the CDR3 is TGCGCCAGCAGCTTGGGCGACAGTCCCTACGAGCAGTACTTC. Residues: CASSLGDSPYEQYF.

The genes are TRBV27 and TRBJ2-7; 11 nucleotides agree with TRBD1. Trimming at V came to 2 bases and at J to 2 bases, leaving 5 bases not matched to a gene. The CDR3 runs 16 residues. Germline V gene lookup returns CDR1 MNHEY and CDR2 SMNVEV (reference sequence). The CDR3 protein is CASSLLMDRGPYEQYF. The CDR3 DNA sequence: TGTGCCAGCAGTTTACTAATGGACAGGGGGCCCTACGAGCAGTACTTC.

There are many counts of this clonotype. V usage is TRBV7-9 and J usage is TRBJ2-1; a weak D match, TRBD1 (6 bases). Deletions cut 6 bases from V and 0 bases from J, with 12 bases between. CDR1 and CDR2 (germline): SEHNR, FQNEAQ (reference sequence). CDR3 length: 15 amino acids. CDR3 sequence (DNA): TGTGCCAGCAGGCGGACAGTTAGCTCCTACAATGAGCAGTTCTTC. Protein product: CASRRTVSSYNEQFF.

This chain joins TRBV3-1 and TRBJ2-1, with TRBD1 matching 9 bases. From germline, CDR1 is LGHDT and CDR2 YNNKEL (reference sequence). The J segment lost 5 bases and the V segment lost 4 bases, leaving 6 bases of the junction unmatched. This CDR3 has 15 amino acids. In nucleotides, the CDR3 is TGTGCCAGCAGCCTTGACAGGGGGTCCAACAATGAGCAGTTCTTC. It translates to CASSLDRGSNNEQFF.

This clonotype was counted many times. The J gene is TRBJ1-2, the V gene TRBV6-1; D is unclear. Germline V gene data show CDR1 as MNHNS and CDR2 as SASEGT. The CDR3 runs 13 residues. With 5 bases removed from V and 5 bases from J, the gap between germline ends came to 12 bases. CDR3 protein: CASSRNLEYGYTF. CDR3 nucleotides: TGTGCCAGCAGTCGGAATTTAGAGTATGGCTACACCTTC.

This clonotype was counted a single time. The chain recombines TRBV12-3 or TRBV12-4 with TRBJ1-4, with TRBD1 identical over 10 bases. There are 15 residues in the CDR3. Germline trimming cut 5 bases from V and 8 bases from J; bases unmatched to any gene: 8. CDR3 sequence reads: CASSRTGGWKEKLFF. CDR3 DNA: TGTGCCAGCAGTCGGACAGGGGGATGGAAAGAAAAACTGTTTTTT.

The table lists this clonotype with a few counts. The chain recombines TRBV5-1 with TRBJ1-1, with 11 nucleotides matching TRBD1. The germline V gene encodes CDR1 SGHRS and CDR2 YFSETQ. The CDR3 spans 12 residues. The V and J ends lost 4 bases and 10 bases, in that order; junction bases with no gene match: 3. The chain's CDR3 is CASSQGQGGAFF. The CDR3 DNA reads TGCGCCAGCAGCCAGGGACAGGGGGGAGCTTTCTTT.

This clonotype showed up many times. The chain is built from TRBV10-3 and TRBJ2-6; the match to TRBD1 covers 10 bases. Losses at the gene ends were 2 bases for V and 2 bases for J; bases not matched to a gene: 3. Germline-derived CDR1 and CDR2 are ENHRY and SYGVKD. There are 17 residues in the CDR3. The CDR3 DNA follows: TGTGCCATCAGTGAGAGGACAGGGGGTGCTGGGGCCAACGTCCTGACTTTC. Its translation is CAISERTGGAGANVLTF.

This clonotype was picked up a small number of times. This chain connects TRBV5-6 to TRBJ2-7; D ambiguous. CDR3 length: 14 residues. With 5 bases removed from V and 2 bases from J, the gap between germline ends came to 14 bases. CDR1 SGHDT and CDR2 YYEEEE come from the germline V gene. DNA of the CDR3: TGTGCCAGCAGTGACCGGAACTCCGCCTACGAGCAGTACTTC. It encodes CASSDRNSAYEQYF.

In this sample, this clonotype turned up a few times. This chain uses TRBV4-3 with TRBJ2-3, with 10 bases matching TRBD1. Germline CDR1 LGHNA, CDR2 YSLEER. This CDR3 is 15 amino acids long. With 4 bases clipped from V and 5 bases from J, the junction kept 6 bases outside the gene matches. CDR3 amino acids: CASSRGQGVLDTQYF. In DNA form, the CDR3 reads TGCGCCAGCAGCCGTGGACAGGGGGTTTTAGATACGCAGTATTTT.

Notes on this clonotype: The junction differs from germline at one of its ends, possibly a read error. CDR3 sequence: CASRIRRPTGEPFF. DNA of the CDR3: TGTGCCAGCAGGATCCGGAGACCCACCGGGGAGCCGTTTTTT. The genes are TRBV28 and TRBJ2-2; possible D gene TRBD2, 5 bases. CDR1 and CDR2 (germline): MDHEN, SYDVKM. This CDR3 contains 14 residues. Full variable domain (outside the CDR3, taken from reference TRBV28 and TRBJ2-2): DVKVTQSSRYLVKRTGEKVFLECVQDMDHENMFWYRQDPGLGLRLIYFSYDVKMKEKGDIPEGYSVSREKKERFSLILESASTNQTSMYLCASRIRRPTGEPFFGEGSRLTVL.

This clonotype was detected a few times. The CDR3 loop reads CATSDSGTSFDNEQFF. The CDR3, as DNA: TGTGCCACCAGTGATTCCGGGACTAGCTTCGACAATGAGCAGTTCTTC. The genes are TRBV24-1 and TRBJ2-1; 9 bases match TRBD2. J lost 5 bases, V lost 2 bases, and 6 bases had no gene match. CDR1 is KGHDR and CDR2 is SFDVKD in the germline V gene. The CDR3 extends over 16 amino acids.

J is TRBJ2-7 and V is TRBV12-3 or TRBV12-4; 10 positions agree with TRBD2. Losses at the gene ends were 6 bases for V and 6 bases for J; bases not matched to a gene: 11. The CDR3 runs to 15 residues. CDR3: CASSITSGTPSEQYF. CDR3 nucleotides: TGTGCCAGCAGCATCACTAGCGGGACCCCGAGCGAGCAGTACTTC.

The sample holds many counts of this clonotype. The rearrangement uses TRBV4-1 and TRBJ1-1, with unresolved D. Germline V gene data show CDR1 as MGHRA and CDR2 as YSYEKL. This CDR3 has 15 residues. Between the trimmed V and J ends, which lost 0 bases and 2 bases, there was a span of 10 bases. The DNA for the CDR3 is TGCGCCAGCAGCCAAGATCCACGGCTTAACACTGAAGCTTTCTTT. This translates into CASSQDPRLNTEAFF.

The V gene is TRBV7-2, the J gene TRBJ1-5; D remains ambiguous. The CDR3 contains 16 residues. The V end lost 2 bases, the J end lost 0 bases, and 11 bases lay between the germline ends. CDR1 and CDR2 from the germline V gene are SGHTA and FQGNSA. The CDR3: CASSLLAGDSNQPQHF. The CDR3 nucleotides read TGTGCCAGCAGCTTATTGGCAGGCGATAGCAATCAGCCCCAGCATTTT.

This clonotype was observed at least ten times. V usage is TRBV20-1 and J usage is TRBJ1-1, with 7 bases aligning to TRBD1. Unmatched junction bases numbered 19, after V lost 7 bases and J lost 5 bases. The CDR3 is 16 residues long. The germline V gene has CDR1 DFQATT and CDR2 SNEGSKA (reference sequence). The CDR3 coding sequence is TGCAGTGTCCCAACGCGAGGGGGCCGAAAGGGAACTGAAGCTTTCTTT. It specifies CSVPTRGGRKGTEAFF.

The rearrangement uses TRBV27 and TRBJ1-1; D is uncertain. This CDR3 contains 14 residues. The germline CDR1 and CDR2 sequences are MNHEY and SMNVEV (reference sequence). Trimming took 5 bases from V and 4 from J, leaving 14 bases between them. CDR3 nucleotides: TGTGCCAGCAGTAGGAGGGAGGAGAGCACTGAAGCTTTCTTT. Translating gives CASSRREESTEAFF.

The chain uses TRBV6-2 or TRBV6-3 and TRBJ1-5; D not resolved. The V gene lost 6 bases and the J gene lost 0 bases, with 9 bases spanning the gap. Germline CDR1 MNHEY, CDR2 SVGEGT. The CDR3 runs to 14 residues. CDR3 DNA: TGTGCCAGCAGCCCCTACGATAGCAATCAGCCCCAGCATTTT. Residues: CASSPYDSNQPQHF.

This clonotype showed up many times. The gene calls are TRBV3-1 and TRBJ2-1, with D perhaps given as TRBD1 or TRBD2 (6 bases each). The CDR3 totals 15 residues. In germline, CDR1 is LGHDT, CDR2 YNNKEL (reference sequence). Trimming stripped 1 base from V and 8 bases from J, with 15 bases between. The CDR3 sequence: CASSQGGSGAHEQFF. DNA for the CDR3: TGTGCCAGCAGCCAAGGAGGTTCGGGGGCCCATGAGCAGTTCTTC.

The chain carries TRBV6-2 or TRBV6-3 and TRBJ2-1; D perhaps matches TRBD2 (6 bases). Trimming took 0 bases from V and 3 from J, leaving 24 bases between them. Germline CDR1 is MNHEY and CDR2 is SVGEGT. There are 20 residues in the CDR3. The CDR3 DNA reads as TGTGCCAGCAGTTACTCGAGCGCTACTAGCTCACTACCCCGCTACAATGAGCAGTTCTTC. This encodes CASSYSSATSSLPRYNEQFF.